This T cell receptor beta chain originates from a study of blood T cell repertoires in COVID-19. About the research overall: Italy, Spain and the United States were the sources of the convalescent and acute COVID-19 samples.

The method was immunoSEQ multiplex PCR; TCRdb's version includes in-frame clones alone and lacks a portion of them. The sample holds some 300,000 clones; roughly 90% are singletons and the top ten take around 12%. Germline V lookup: CDR1 ENHRY, CDR2 SYGVKD. Trimming took 10 bases from V and 5 from J, leaving 17 bases between them. The length of the CDR3 is 13 residues. This chain joins TRBV10-3 and TRBJ1-1; possible D gene TRBD1, 5 bases. The receptor comes from a woman in her sixties or seventies with COVID-19, enrolled during active disease. The sequenced sample consisted of peripheral blood. CDR3 sequence: CASGAQEETEAFF. CDR3 sequence (DNA): TGTGCCAGCGGGGCCCAGGAGGAGACTGAAGCTTTCTTT.